This TCR beta chain was recorded in a study of T cell clonotyping in hematopoietic cell transplantation. Broader study findings: Broader posttransplant TCR repertoire diversity was predicted by graft donor and pretransplant recipient Inverse Simpson Index values.

As for this clone: Its antigen remains unidentified.

V lost 0 bases and J 8 bases, leaving 13 bases between the germline ends. This CDR3 is 15 amino acids long. Germline V gene lookup returns CDR1 MGHRA and CDR2 YSYEKL. Assay used: immunoSEQ multiplex PCR; TCRdb lists only in-frame clones, some missing. The sample lists around 6,200 clones, around 87% occurring once. The rearrangement joins TRBV4-1 to TRBJ1-4; D remains ambiguous. The sequence was obtained from a female patient in her forties who had an allogeneic stem cell transplant from a related donor, so the T cells may come from the graft donor. Some clones in this sample may be carry-over from other donors' samples. The sample here was peripheral blood mononuclear cells, taken 100 days after allogeneic stem cell transplant. The CDR3 DNA is TGCGCCAGCAGCCAAGATTTCCCGCGGGAGGAAAAACTGTTTTTT. Amino acids: CASSQDFPREEKLFF.